The 18 T cell receptor beta chains presented below share a single source sample, sequenced in a study of blood T cell repertoires in COVID-19. Clones were read by immunoSEQ multiplex PCR, and TCRdb kept only the in-frame ones, dropping some. In the table there are fewer than 350,000 clones, approximately 86% of which are singletons. Source material: peripheral blood. Receptors were obtained from a man younger than 30 with active or convalescent COVID-19.

The chain combines TRBV27 with TRBJ2-7; D is unclear. V lost 4 bases and J 2 bases, leaving 9 bases between the germline ends. Germline assignment: CDR1 MNHEY and CDR2 SMNVEV (reference sequence). The CDR3 is made up of 13 amino acids. CDR3 protein: CASSYGLPYEQYF. In DNA form, the CDR3 reads TGTGCCAGCAGTTACGGTTTACCCTACGAGCAGTACTTC.

This chain uses TRBV13 with TRBJ2-7; D gene ambiguous. This CDR3 region has 14 residues. Trimming removed 2 bases from V and 2 bases from J, with 10 bases in between. Germline assignment: CDR1 PRHDT and CDR2 FYEKMQ (reference sequence). The CDR3 spells CASSLSLIAYEQYF. The CDR3 DNA reads TGTGCCAGCAGCTTATCCCTCATAGCCTACGAGCAGTACTTC.

The V and J genes are TRBV7-2 and TRBJ2-3; 7 nucleotides agree with TRBD2. Losses at the gene ends were 4 bases for V and 4 bases for J; bases not matched to a gene: 8. Germline values: CDR1 SGHTA, CDR2 FQGNSA. The length of the CDR3 is 15 residues. The DNA of the CDR3 is TGTGCCAGCAGCTGGAAAGCGGGGCGCGCAGATACGCAGTATTTT. Protein: CASSWKAGRADTQYF.

The chain carries TRBV2 and TRBJ2-3; D is perhaps TRBD1 (5 bases). The germline CDR1 and CDR2 sequences are SNHLY and FYNNEI. With 1 base removed from V and 2 bases from J, the gap between germline ends came to 7 bases. This CDR3 has 14 amino acids. The CDR3 DNA is TGTGCCAGCAGTGAAGGGACATCCACAGATACGCAGTATTTT. Residues: CASSEGTSTDTQYF.

V is TRBV6-5 and J is TRBJ1-3; D ambiguous. The CDR3 loop spans 15 amino acids. CDR1 is MNHEY and CDR2 is SVGAGI in the germline V gene. The V end lost 5 bases, the J end lost 3 bases, and 14 bases lay between the germline ends. CDR3: CASSLRMGYGNTIYF. CDR3 in DNA: TGTGCCAGCAGTCTAAGAATGGGCTATGGAAACACCATATATTTT.

The chain carries TRBV27 and TRBJ1-5, with 8 bases that match TRBD1. Germline V gene lookup returns CDR1 MNHEY and CDR2 SMNVEV (reference sequence). The CDR3 has 14 residues. The V segment lost 8 bases and the J segment 6 bases; nucleotides outside the gene matches: 9. CDR3 residues: CASASGGVGQPQHF. Here the CDR3 DNA reads TGTGCCAGCGCGTCAGGGGGCGTCGGTCAGCCCCAGCATTTT.

The V call is TRBV6-5, the J call TRBJ2-3, with a weak D call TRBD2 (5 bases). Germline loops: CDR1 MNHEY, CDR2 SVGAGI. Trimming took off 6 bases at V and 5 bases at J, with 9 bases between the two ends. The CDR3 loop spans 12 amino acids. This chain's CDR3 is CASSYEGDTQYF. The CDR3 DNA sequence: TGTGCCAGCAGCTACGAGGGAGATACGCAGTATTTT.

The rearrangement uses TRBV7-6 and TRBJ2-7, with 10 bases identical to TRBD2. Trimming removed 3 bases from V and 5 bases from J; junction bases left unmatched: 10. This CDR3 has 16 amino acids. Germline V gives CDR1 SGHVS, CDR2 FNYEAQ. DNA for the CDR3: TGTGCCAGCAGCTTGGGTACTAGCGGGGATCCCCACGAGCAGTACTTC. Protein sequence: CASSLGTSGDPHEQYF.

The chain joins TRBV4-3 to TRBJ2-1, with 13 nucleotides matching TRBD2. The CDR3 is 17 residues long. V gave up 1 base and J gave up 6 bases; unmatched junction bases: 6. CDR1 LGHNA and CDR2 YSLEER come from the germline V gene. This chain's CDR3 is CASSQVKTSGGFNEQFF. CDR3 DNA: TGCGCCAGCAGCCAAGTTAAGACTAGCGGGGGGTTCAATGAGCAGTTCTTC.

The genes are TRBV19 and TRBJ1-4; D remains unclear. With 5 bases removed from V and 5 bases from J, the gap between germline ends came to 9 bases. The CDR3 has 13 amino acids. Germline CDR1 is LNHDA and CDR2 is SQIVND (reference sequence). In DNA form, the CDR3 reads TGTGCCAGTAGTTGGGCCATAAATGAAAAACTGTTTTTT. This sequence encodes CASSWAINEKLFF.

This clone was picked up one time. The rearrangement joins TRBV7-7 to TRBJ2-1; TRBD2 matches at 11 bases. The germline V gene encodes CDR1 SSHAT and CDR2 FNYEAQ (reference sequence). V gave up 5 bases and J gave up 2 bases; unmatched junction bases: 17. The CDR3 has 20 residues. The CDR3 DNA reads as TGTGCCAGCAGCGCATCGGGGTCCTTAGCGGGGGGGCCCCCCTACAATGAGCAGTTCTTC. The encoded protein is CASSASGSLAGGPPYNEQFF.

The chain has TRBV5-4 and TRBJ2-3, with D perhaps matching TRBD2 (5 bases). V lost 2 bases to trimming and J lost 0 bases, with 7 bases between them. This CDR3 contains 14 residues. Germline V gives CDR1 SGHNT, CDR2 YYREEE (reference sequence). DNA for the CDR3: TGTGCCAGCAGCTTACCGGGAAGCACAGATACGCAGTATTTT. Encoded protein: CASSLPGSTDTQYF.

With regard to this clone: At one boundary the junction diverges from the germline segment, which might be a read error. V and J are TRBV12-3 or TRBV12-4 and TRBJ1-2; no clear D gene. The CDR3 totals 8 residues. The CDR3 sequence: CASSLEAF. DNA of the CDR3: TGTGCCAGCAGTTTGGAGGCGTTC.

The V gene is TRBV6-6, the J gene TRBJ1-4; no clear D. Germline V gene data show CDR1 as MNHNY and CDR2 as SVGAGI (reference sequence). The CDR3 contains 12 residues. Between the trimmed V and J ends, which lost 8 bases and 8 bases, there was a span of 12 bases. CDR3 loop: CASRGIGEKLFF. CDR3 sequence (DNA): TGTGCCAGCCGGGGAATAGGAGAAAAACTGTTTTTT.

The chain couples TRBV10-3 to TRBJ2-7, with TRBD1 as a possible D gene (7 bases). The germline V gene has CDR1 ENHRY and CDR2 SYGVKD. V was clipped by 10 bases and J by 5 bases, with 18 bases between them. This CDR3 contains 13 residues. Here the CDR3 DNA reads TGTGCCACAGAGACAGGGAGGTTTGACGAGCAGTACTTC. Residues: CATETGRFDEQYF.

This chain connects TRBV3-1 (or the pseudogene TRBV3-2) to TRBJ1-6; D not resolved. The V end was cut by 1 base, the J end by 10 bases, with 17 bases between. CDR1 and CDR2 from the germline V gene are LGHDT and YNNKEL (reference sequence). The CDR3 consists of 16 residues. The CDR3 spells CASSQVGGNVGSPLHF. The CDR3, as DNA: TGTGCCAGCAGCCAAGTAGGAGGGAATGTTGGATCACCCCTCCACTTT.

This clone was seen a few times. The genes are TRBV7-2 and TRBJ1-2, with D perhaps matching TRBD1 (6 bases). Trimming stripped 5 bases from V and 6 bases from J, with 16 bases between. CDR3 length: 14 amino acids. CDR1 is SGHTA and CDR2 is FQGNSA in the germline V gene. The CDR3 DNA reads as TGTGCCAGCAGCGCTTGGGCGGGGGGCGATGGCTACACCTTC. This translates into CASSAWAGGDGYTF.

This clone appeared once. The chain carries TRBV9 and TRBJ2-2; 8 bases are shared with TRBD2. Germline V lookup: CDR1 SGDLS, CDR2 YYNGEE. Trimming removed 0 bases from V and 6 bases from J; junction bases left unmatched: 10. The CDR3 totals 17 residues. CDR3 DNA: TGTGCCAGCAGCGTAGGCTCGACTAGCGCCCTCGCCGGGGAGCTGTTTTTT. It yields the protein CASSVGSTSALAGELFF.